A selection of T cell receptor beta chains follows, all from one sample in a study of cytomegalovirus exposure and HLA in healthy donors. The protocol was immunoSEQ multiplex PCR, while the TCRdb copy is restricted to in-frame clones and leaves out a portion. The sample lists 90,000 to 95,000 clones, 80% seen once, with around 2% in the top ten. The sample was PBMCs. These receptors all come from a man between 18 and 29 years old in good health and CMV-seronegative. Both conserved end residues are part of each CDR3. D genes are given only for firm matches. The listing skips clone size in some rows; elsewhere it reads once, few, many or a size class.

clone size,V gene,D gene,J gene,CDR3 DNA,CDR3 protein
-,TRBV6-6,TRBD2,TRBJ2-7,TGTGCCAGCATTCCCCGAGGCGGGACTAGCTCTTACGAGCAGTACTTC,CASIPRGGTSSYEQYF
-,TRBV11-2,-,TRBJ1-2,TGTGCCAGCAGCCCAGAGGCCGGCTACTATGGCTACACCTTC,CASSPEAGYYGYTF
-,TRBV15,TRBD1,TRBJ2-5,TGTGCCACCAGCGCCCGGGGACAGGGGTCTTTGGAGACCCAGTACTTC,CATSARGQGSLETQYF
-,TRBV5-1,-,TRBJ1-1,TGCGCCAGCAGCTTGGCCAATCCCATGAACACTGAAGCTTTCTTT,CASSLANPMNTEAFF
-,TRBV19,TRBD1,TRBJ2-3,TGTGCCAGTAGTGCTCAGGGGGCCACAGATACGCAGTATTTT,CASSAQGATDTQYF
-,TRBV4-2,TRBD2,TRBJ2-7,TGTGCCAGCAGCCAATCTAGCGGGGGGTCGGGATACGAGCAGTACTTC,CASSQSSGGSGYEQYF
once,TRBV18,TRBD1,TRBJ2-1,TGTGCCAGCTCCCGGAGACCGGGACAGGGGCACCACAATGAGCAGTTCTTC,CASSRRPGQGHHNEQFF
-,TRBV27,-,TRBJ1-6,TGTGCCAGCAGTTTAGCGAGCTCCTATAATTCACCCCTCCACTTT,CASSLASSYNSPLHF
-,TRBV6-1,TRBD1,TRBJ2-7,TGTGCCAGCAGTGAAGGTGGGACAGGGGTATACGAGCAGTACTTC,CASSEGGTGVYEQYF
-,TRBV6-5,-,TRBJ1-5,TGTGCCAGCAGCCCTAGGGGCCACAATCAGCCCCAGCATTTT,CASSPRGHNQPQHF
-,TRBV9,TRBD2,TRBJ2-1,TGTGCCAGCAGCGCGCGGACTAGTTGGAAGAATGAGCAGTTCTTC,CASSARTSWKNEQFF
-,TRBV5-4,TRBD1,TRBJ2-7,TGTGCCAGCAGCTTGGGGGGACAGGTTGAGCAGTACTTC,CASSLGGQVEQYF
-,TRBV25-1,-,TRBJ1-6,TGTGCCAGCAGTGGACCCACGACTGGGGCGGTTAATTCACCCCTCCACTTT,CASSGPTTGAVNSPLHF
few,TRBV5-6,TRBD1,TRBJ1-1,TGTGCCAGCAGCCTGACAGGGGAAGCTTTCTTT,CASSLTGEAFF
few,TRBV7-2,TRBD2,TRBJ2-5,TGTGCCAGCAGCTTAGGGCCGGGGGGGGACCAAGAGACCCAGTACTTC,CASSLGPGGDQETQYF
-,TRBV7-8,-,TRBJ1-2,TGTGCCAGCAGCCCCGGCGAGGTGAACATCTATGGCTACACCTTC,CASSPGEVNIYGYTF
-,TRBV2,-,TRBJ2-2,TGTGCCAGCAGTGATGAGGGAGCCGGGGAGCTGTTTTTT,CASSDEGAGELFF
-,TRBV19,TRBD2,TRBJ2-3,TGTGCCAGTAGTATACAAGCGGGGGACACAGATACGCAGTATTTT,CASSIQAGDTDTQYF
once,TRBV7-2,TRBD1,TRBJ1-2,TGTGCCAGCAGCTTACAGGGACAGGGCTTTAACTATGGCTACACCTTC,CASSLQGQGFNYGYTF
-,TRBV18,TRBD1,TRBJ2-5,TGTGCCAGCTCACAAGGGACAGGCCAAGAGACCCAGTACTTC,CASSQGTGQETQYF
-,TRBV5-1,TRBD1,TRBJ2-1,TGCGCCAGCAGCTTGCAGGGGGACTCCTACAATGAGCAGTTCTTC,CASSLQGDSYNEQFF
-,TRBV6-6,TRBD1,TRBJ1-2,TGTGCCAGCAGTTACTCGAAAGGGGGCAACTATGGCTACACCTTC,CASSYSKGGNYGYTF
-,TRBV28,-,TRBJ1-2,TGTGCCAGCAACCTTTGGGGAGAGGGCTACACCTTC,CASNLWGEGYTF
-,TRBV7-3,TRBD2,TRBJ2-1,TGTGCCAGCAGCCTTTCTAGCGGGGGCTACAATGAGCAGTTCTTC,CASSLSSGGYNEQFF
few,TRBV6-1,TRBD1,TRBJ1-1,TGTGCCAGCAGTGTCGGGTTGGGACAGGGAGGCGCTGAAGCTTTCTTT,CASSVGLGQGGAEAFF
-,TRBV30,-,TRBJ1-3,TGTGCCCGGGGGGGGCCAGGTGGAAACACCATATATTTT,CARGGPGGNTIYF
few,TRBV9,TRBD2,TRBJ2-5,TGTGCCAGCAGCGTTAGCGGGGGCCCCCAAGAGACCCAGTACTTC,CASSVSGGPQETQYF
-,TRBV7-8,-,TRBJ2-2,TGTGCCAGCAGCTTAGCCTTCAGGGGGAACACCGGGGAGCTGTTTTTT,CASSLAFRGNTGELFF
-,TRBV27,-,TRBJ2-7,TGTGCCAGCAGTTATCAGGGGAAGAACGACGAGCAGTACTTC,CASSYQGKNDEQYF
-,TRBV19,-,TRBJ1-2,TGTGCCAGTAGTATGCCCCAAAGCGATGGCTACACCTTC,CASSMPQSDGYTF
-,TRBV5-1,TRBD1,TRBJ1-1,TGCGCCAGCACCTTTCAACCGGGACAGGTAATAGGTGGCACTGAAGCTTTCTTT,CASTFQPGQVIGGTEAFF
-,TRBV5-1,-,TRBJ2-7,TGCGCCAGCAGCCAGAGAGTAGGACTGGAAGTCTACGAGCAGTACTTC,CASSQRVGLEVYEQYF
-,TRBV5-1,TRBD2,TRBJ2-5,TGCGCCAGCAGGGGGGGGGACTTTTGGGTGAGCCAAGAGACCCAGTACTTC,CASRGGDFWVSQETQYF
-,TRBV7-8,TRBD1,TRBJ2-7,TGTGCCAGCAGCCTCACCGAGACAGGGAAAAGGCAGTACTTC,CASSLTETGKRQYF
-,TRBV6-4,TRBD2,TRBJ2-1,TGTGCCAGCAGTGACTCGGCTAGCGGGGGGGCCGAAGAGCAGTTCTTC,CASSDSASGGAEEQFF
-,TRBV5-1,-,TRBJ2-3,TGCGCCAGCAGCTTGAATCTAGTCACAGATACGCAGTATTTT,CASSLNLVTDTQYF
few,TRBV5-1,-,TRBJ1-2,TGCGCCAGCAATGAGGGCGGGGGTCGCGACTACACCTTC,CASNEGGGRDYTF
-,TRBV30,-,TRBJ1-2,TGTGCCTGGAGTGCAGGGTCTGGACCTAACTATGGCTACACCTTC,CAWSAGSGPNYGYTF
-,TRBV19,TRBD1,TRBJ2-7,TGTGCCAGTAGTTCGGGACAGGGGGCCTCCTACGAGCAGTACTTC,CASSSGQGASYEQYF
-,TRBV28,-,TRBJ1-3,TGTGCCAGCAGTTTGGGGTCGGGAGGCCCCTCTGGAAACACCATATATTTT,CASSLGSGGPSGNTIYF
-,TRBV9,TRBD1,TRBJ2-3,TGTGCCAGCCAACCGGGACAGGGGGGCCGCTTGGATACGCAGTATTTT,CASQPGQGGRLDTQYF
-,TRBV2,TRBD1,TRBJ1-1,TGTGCCAGCAGTGCGGCAGGGGGCATGACTGAAGCTTTCTTT,CASSAAGGMTEAFF
-,TRBV29-1,TRBD1,TRBJ1-2,TGCAGCGTTGAAGGGACAGGGGGACGGGGCTATGGCTACACCTTC,CSVEGTGGRGYGYTF